This TCR beta chain originates from a study of human T cells and chemical hapten exposure (dated by TCRdb to the early 2020s). Some background on the complete study: For sensitization, 2% DPC in acetone was applied to a 2 cm by 2 cm area of upper inner arm skin. Patch testing was done on the upper back using Finn chambers containing 0.01% DPC, and results were scored after 6 days according to International Contact Dermatitis Research Group standards. Patient blood was sampled pre-sensitization (week 0) and at 2, 6 and about 24 weeks after DPC sensitization. Weekly therapeutic DPC doses were additionally applied to the scalp of patients throughout the approximately 25-week study period. Blood for TCR sequencing was provided by twenty-nine alopecia patients at one to four time points (pre-sensitization, 2, 6 and 24 weeks). Alopecia areata with under or over 50% scalp involvement, alopecia totalis and alopecia universalis were represented in the patient cohort, which was mostly female. Libraries were combined into a pool for sequencing, and differences in TCR yield between samples came mainly from small differences in library volumes within the pool. This study followed changes in the peripheral blood TCR repertoire in vivo during primary and secondary sensitization of alopecia patients to the hapten diphenylcyclopropenone (DPC). Overall study outcomes, separate from this receptor: Repeated subsampling changed both the strength of the expansion versus patch-test correlation and the threshold at which the correlation became significant. No change with DPC sensitization was found in the number of TCRs above 1 in 1000 frequency, and no evidence of global repertoire structure alterations was found. Because all patients had alopecia, a presumed autoimmune disease, the immune response of the patients might differ from that of healthy individuals. Compared with pre-sensitization or healthy control sets, expanded TCRs formed significantly more large CDR3 similarity clusters, which is consistent with antigen-driven responses. Patch test score was positively correlated with the number of PT1 expanded TCRs, with significance at thresholds 8, 16 and 32 but not at 4.

The table lists this clonotype with a few counts. Its specific antigen is unknown. It has no much larger one-base neighbor in the sample; base qualities were not kept. The sample's time point, from its label and the paper: patch test 1, 2 weeks after DPC sensitization. The sample's treatment or condition label, in plain terms: therapeutic diphenylcyclopropenone sensitization with weekly scalp DPC. Blood at each patch-test visit was drawn before the patch test was applied. Patients were eligible if aged 18 to 70, diagnosed with alopecia and judged suitable for DPC therapy, and pregnant patients were excluded. Total RNA was isolated from unfractionated whole blood collected in Tempus Blood RNA tubes. The method behind the library was RACE. Instrument on record: NextSeq 500. During library preparation, unique molecular identifiers were attached to individual cDNA molecules so that TCRs could be counted in a quantitative, reproducible way. For every blood RNA sample, sequencing covered both the TCR alpha and TCR beta chains. Concerning the study's data processing: A median of roughly 100,000 TCRs per sample was observed, with a range of about 20,000 to 750,000. V, J and CDR3 annotation of the TCR reads was performed with the Decombinator software suite. Every sample was subsampled to the same number of TCRs (28,000) for the PS versus PT1 abundance plots. Expanded TCRs were defined as absent before sensitization and observed at least eight times at the 2-week time point. Starting from the raw public reads, TCRdb applied fastp trimming at Q25, assembled clones with MiXCR and retained in-frame beta chains. Rows are unified per CDR3 protein, each entry keeping the most common DNA and genes. TCRdb, rather than the study authors, made the V and J calls. The sample records approximately 400,000 distinct CDR3 sequences, 4% to 5.5% of which are singletons. Over 2% of the sample is in the top ten clones.

The CDR3 runs 14 residues from the cysteine to the phenylalanine. The entry retains the CDR3 DNA only, 42 bases that are in frame from base 1. According to the germline V gene, CDR1 reads SNHLY and CDR2 reads FYNNEI. Trimming removed 4 bases from V and 3 bases from J; the gene matches leave 5 bases unexplained. The TCR sequence derives from a woman aged 45-59 years with alopecia areata. Some clones in this sample may be carry-over from other donors' samples. Here the chain combines TRBV2 and TRBJ1-1; 7 middle bases align to TRBD1. The source was whole blood, collected in connection with sensitization to the hapten diphenylcyclopropenone (DPC). The encoded CDR3 is CASSASRGYTEAFF. The nucleotide sequence is TGTGCCAGCAGTGCTTCCAGGGGGTACACTGAAGCTTTCTTT.